These 8 T cell receptor beta chains came from one sample sequenced in a study of graft-versus-host responses after intestinal transplantation. TCRdb's table, derived via immunoSEQ multiplex PCR, lists solely in-frame clones and lacks some. This table has some 55,000 clones, about 90% appearing once. The input for sequencing was PBMCs, taken 650 to 670 days after intestinal transplant. These receptors were taken from a human patient who received an intestinal transplant, so some T cells may come from the graft donor.

The chain links TRBV7-6 to TRBJ1-2; the D gene is possibly TRBD1 (5 bases). This CDR3 spans 15 amino acids. The germline CDR1 and CDR2 sequences are SGHVS and FNYEAQ. The ends were cut back, 2 bases at V and 1 base at J, with 11 bases in the middle. This CDR3 reads CASSLSDGGNYGYTF. DNA of the CDR3: TGTGCCAGCAGCTTATCAGACGGGGGTAACTATGGCTACACCTTC.

There are a few counts of this clone. The chain recombines TRBV5-4 with TRBJ2-1; the D call may be TRBD1 or TRBD2 (5 bases each). Per the germline V gene, CDR1 is SGHNT and CDR2 is YYREEE (reference sequence). The CDR3 spans 15 residues. Trimming pared 4 bases from V and 4 bases from J, leaving 15 bases between. CDR3 in amino acids: CASSIRAGSYNEQFF. CDR3 bases: TGTGCCAGCAGCATAAGGGCAGGGAGTTACAATGAGCAGTTCTTC.

In this sample, this clone turned up a few times. V and J are TRBV7-9 and TRBJ1-6; possibly TRBD1 for D (6 bases). Trimming took off 3 bases at V and 16 bases at J, with 13 bases between the two ends. Germline V gene lookup returns CDR1 SEHNR and CDR2 FQNEAQ (reference sequence). The CDR3 runs 12 residues. CDR3: CASSFEQGRLHF. CDR3 DNA sequence: TGTGCCAGCAGCTTTGAACAGGGACGGCTCCACTTT.

CDR3 nucleotide sequence: TGTGCCAGCGGACTCAGGGGGCGCTTTGACGAGCAGTACTTC. Translating it yields CASGLRGRFDEQYF. The chain uses TRBV7-6 and TRBJ2-7, with 8 positions matching TRBD1. The CDR3 is 14 amino acids. J gave up 5 bases and V 8 bases, and 11 bases lay outside the gene matches. CDR1 is SGHVS and CDR2 is FNYEAQ in the germline V gene.

The chain couples TRBV6-5 to TRBJ2-3, with D possibly called TRBD1 or TRBD2 (6 bases each). Germline CDR1 and CDR2: MNHEY and SVGAGI. The CDR3 spans 15 residues. V dropped 2 bases and J dropped 5 bases, with 14 bases sitting between them. The CDR3 loop reads CASSYRGRPLDTQYF. CDR3 DNA sequence: TGTGCCAGCAGTTACAGGGGGAGGCCACTAGATACGCAGTATTTT.

The CDR3, as DNA: TGCGCCAGCAGCCAAGTGGGGAACTATGGCTACACCTTC. Amino acids: CASSQVGNYGYTF. The chain joins TRBV4-1 to TRBJ1-2; D ambiguous. The CDR3 loop spans 13 amino acids. Germline V CDR1 and CDR2: MGHRA, YSYEKL. The V and J ends lost 1 base and 2 bases respectively, with 5 bases between them.

The rearrangement links TRBV5-1 to TRBJ1-6; no firm D call. Germline lookup yields CDR1 SGHRS and CDR2 YFSETQ. Trimming pared 3 bases from V and 7 bases from J, leaving 11 bases between. The CDR3 sequence is 14 residues long. In DNA, the CDR3 is TGCGCCAGCAGCTACGACACGAACAATTCACCCCTCCACTTT. Encoded protein: CASSYDTNNSPLHF.

This clone was recorded once. V usage is TRBV5-5 and J usage is TRBJ2-2; D is undetermined. Germline-derived CDR1 and CDR2 are SGHKS and YYEKEE (reference sequence). The CDR3 runs to 17 residues. Trimming pared 4 bases from V and 4 bases from J, leaving 20 bases between. This chain's CDR3 is CASSPIYPVFRTGELFF. CDR3 sequence (DNA): TGTGCCAGCAGCCCCATATATCCTGTATTTCGCACCGGGGAGCTGTTTTTT.